This TCR beta chain appears in the sequencing data of a study of T cell responses to AZD1222 COVID-19 vaccine. The CDR3 is 16 amino acids. Germline values: CDR1 LNHNV, CDR2 YYDKDF (reference sequence). Trimming took off 1 base at V and 0 bases at J, with 10 bases between the two ends. Some clones are missing from TCRdb's copy, which holds only in-frame ones; the method was immunoSEQ multiplex PCR. The data show 95,000 to 150,000 clones, with 85% to 90% seen just once and approximately 3.1% held by the top ten. This specimen consisted of peripheral blood, obtained on day 0 of AZD1222 vaccination. The clonotype comes from an adult in good health. This chain joins TRBV15 and TRBJ1-5; no definite D call. The CDR3: CATSRVGQYSNQPQHF. The CDR3 DNA reads as TGTGCCACCAGCAGAGTCGGTCAGTATAGCAATCAGCCCCAGCATTTT. The full variable domain, in which reference TRBV15 and TRBJ1-5 provide the parts outside the CDR3, is DAMVIQNPRYQVTQFGKPVTLSCSQTLNHNVMYWYQQKSSQAPKLLFHYYDKDFNNEADTPDNFQSRRPNTSFCFLDIRSPGLGDTAMYLCATSRVGQYSNQPQHFGDGTRLSIL.